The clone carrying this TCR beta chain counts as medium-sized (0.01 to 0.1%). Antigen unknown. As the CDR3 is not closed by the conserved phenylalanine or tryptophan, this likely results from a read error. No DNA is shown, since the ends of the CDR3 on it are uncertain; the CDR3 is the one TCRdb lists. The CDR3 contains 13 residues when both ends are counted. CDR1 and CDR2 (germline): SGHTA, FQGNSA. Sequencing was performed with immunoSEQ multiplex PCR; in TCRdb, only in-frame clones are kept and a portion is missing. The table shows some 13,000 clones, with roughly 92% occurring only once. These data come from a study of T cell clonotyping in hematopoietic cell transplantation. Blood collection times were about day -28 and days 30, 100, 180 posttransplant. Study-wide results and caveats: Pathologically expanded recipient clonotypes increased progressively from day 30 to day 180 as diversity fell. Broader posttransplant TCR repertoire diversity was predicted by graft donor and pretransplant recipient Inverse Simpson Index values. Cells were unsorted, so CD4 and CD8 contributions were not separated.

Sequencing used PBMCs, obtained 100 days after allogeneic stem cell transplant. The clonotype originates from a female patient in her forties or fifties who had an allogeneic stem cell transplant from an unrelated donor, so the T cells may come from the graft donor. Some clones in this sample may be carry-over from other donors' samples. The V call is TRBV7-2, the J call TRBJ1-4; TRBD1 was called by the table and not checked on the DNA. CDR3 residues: CASIYRNRCPGNL.